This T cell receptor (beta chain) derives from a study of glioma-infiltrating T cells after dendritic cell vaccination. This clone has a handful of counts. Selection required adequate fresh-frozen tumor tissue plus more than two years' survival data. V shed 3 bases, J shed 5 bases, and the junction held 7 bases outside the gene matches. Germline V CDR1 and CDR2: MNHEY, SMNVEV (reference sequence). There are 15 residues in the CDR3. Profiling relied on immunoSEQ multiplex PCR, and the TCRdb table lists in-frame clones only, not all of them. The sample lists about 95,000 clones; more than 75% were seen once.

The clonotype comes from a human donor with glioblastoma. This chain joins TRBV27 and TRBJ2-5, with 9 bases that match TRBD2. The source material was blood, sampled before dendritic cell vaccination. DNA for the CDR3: TGTGCCAGCAGTTTCTGGCGGGAGGGCGGGGAGACCCAGTACTTC. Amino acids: CASSFWREGGETQYF.